The 9 T cell receptor beta chains listed next were all sequenced from one sample in a study of T cells after yellow fever vaccination. TCRdb fed the 5' RACE reads into MiXCR, producing one record per CDR3 protein. The data hold roughly 500,000 distinct CDR3 sequences, with about a fifth observed a single time. The specimen comprised PBMCs, sampled 15 days after the yellow fever booster vaccination. The receptors stem from a man aged 25-40 years who received the YFV17D yellow fever vaccine.

This clonotype was seen only a few times. This chain joins TRBV29-1 and TRBJ2-2; TRBD2 aligns across 8 bases. Germline CDR1 and CDR2: SQVTM and ANQGSEA. J was trimmed by 1 base and V by 7 bases; bases with no gene match: 20. The CDR3 is 19 residues long. This CDR3 reads CSAPAGKNTLAGNTGELFF. The CDR3 DNA reads TGCAGCGCACCTGCCGGCAAAAATACCCTAGCGGGGAACACCGGGGAGCTGTTTTTT.

The rearrangement uses TRBV7-8 and TRBJ2-7; D is unclear. The V gene lost 3 bases and the J gene lost 0 bases, with 9 bases spanning the gap. The CDR3 is 14 residues long. Germline lookup yields CDR1 SGHVS and CDR2 FQNEAQ. The CDR3 DNA reads as TGTGCCAGCAGCTTGGTCGGGTTCTCCTACGAGCAGTACTTC. Its translation: CASSLVGFSYEQYF.

This rearrangement joins TRBV6-1 to TRBJ2-7; the D is unclear. There are 15 residues in the CDR3. V was pared by 6 bases and J by 4 bases, with 19 bases between. Germline CDR1 MNHNS, CDR2 SASEGT. CDR3 region: CASSRVAGSYYEQYF. DNA for the CDR3: TGTGCCAGCAGCCGCGTGGCCGGGTCATATTACGAGCAGTACTTC.

In this sample, this clonotype turned up a few times. The chain uses TRBV29-1 and TRBJ2-7, with 7 bases that match TRBD2. The CDR3 extends over 13 amino acids. The germline CDR1 and CDR2 sequences are SQVTM and ANQGSEA. V lost 4 bases to trimming and J lost 6 bases; unmatched junction nucleotides: 9. DNA of the CDR3: TGCAGCGTTGTAGGACTAGATGATGGCGAGCAGTACTTC. This translates into CSVVGLDDGEQYF.

The chain has TRBV14 and TRBJ2-7; perhaps TRBD2 as D (6 bases). Trimming removed 0 bases at V and 4 bases at J, with 25 bases between. CDR1 SGHDN and CDR2 FVKESK come from the germline V gene. The CDR3 spans 19 residues. The CDR3 DNA reads as TGTGCCAGCAGCCAAGATCGGGCGGGGAGATGGACACGACCTTACGAGCAGTACTTC. It is translated as CASSQDRAGRWTRPYEQYF.

This clonotype was recorded a few times. The genes are TRBV7-2 and TRBJ1-2; TRBD1 matches 8 bases. V dropped 1 base and J dropped 5; count of bases not matched to a gene: 3. This CDR3 has 14 residues. CDR1 and CDR2 (germline): SGHTA, FQGNSA. CDR3 sequence (DNA): TGTGCCAGCAGCTTAGACCACAGGGGGTATGGCTACACCTTC. Amino acids: CASSLDHRGYGYTF.

The CDR3 sequence is CAWVSAGAEAFF. The CDR3 DNA reads TGTGCCTGGGTCTCCGCTGGGGCTGAAGCTTTCTTT. This chain uses TRBV30 with TRBJ1-1; D is ambiguous. V was clipped by 5 bases and J by 6 bases, with 13 bases between them. Germline values: CDR1 GTSNPN, CDR2 SVGIG (reference sequence). The CDR3 has 12 residues.

This clonotype has at least ten counts. The chain joins TRBV12-3 or TRBV12-4 to TRBJ1-1; D not certain. Trimming removed 3 bases at V and 0 bases at J, with 2 bases between. The CDR3 spans 12 residues. The CDR3 protein is CASSLMNTEAFF. The CDR3 DNA is TGTGCCAGCAGTTTGATGAACACTGAAGCTTTCTTT.

The chain is built from TRBV5-6 and TRBJ2-1; no clear D gene. V gave up 1 base and J gave up 4 bases, with 15 bases separating them. CDR1 is SGHDT and CDR2 is YYEEEE in the germline V gene. The CDR3 is 16 residues long. This chain's CDR3 is CASSLFRLGNYNEQFF. The CDR3 coding sequence is TGTGCCAGCAGCTTGTTCCGACTGGGCAATTACAATGAGCAGTTCTTC.